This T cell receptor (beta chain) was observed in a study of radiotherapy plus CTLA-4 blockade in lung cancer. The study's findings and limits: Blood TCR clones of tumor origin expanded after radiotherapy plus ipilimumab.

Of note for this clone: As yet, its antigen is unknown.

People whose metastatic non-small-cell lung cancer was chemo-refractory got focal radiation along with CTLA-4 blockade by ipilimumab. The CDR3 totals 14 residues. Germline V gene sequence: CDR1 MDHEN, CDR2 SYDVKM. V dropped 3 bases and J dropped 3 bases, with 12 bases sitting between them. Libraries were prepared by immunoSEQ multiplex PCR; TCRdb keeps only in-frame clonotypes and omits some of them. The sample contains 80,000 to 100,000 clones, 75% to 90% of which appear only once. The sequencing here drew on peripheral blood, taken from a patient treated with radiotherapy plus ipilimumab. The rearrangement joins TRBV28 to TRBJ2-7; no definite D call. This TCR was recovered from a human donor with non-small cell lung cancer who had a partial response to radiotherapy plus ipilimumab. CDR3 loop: CASSLEQTIYEQYF. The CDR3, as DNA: TGTGCCAGCAGTTTGGAACAGACCATCTACGAGCAGTACTTC.